The T cell receptor beta chain described here comes from a study of shared clonotypes between healthy human individuals. The data were produced by immunoSEQ multiplex PCR, yet TCRdb's version contains in-frame clones alone and is incomplete. The sample shows about 1.1 million clones, around 82% of them seen only once. This clone is a singleton in its sample. The study separated CD4+ cells into CD45RA+ naive and CD45RA-negative memory subsets. The CDR3 consists of 15 residues. The ends were cut back, 1 base at V and 1 base at J, with 11 bases in the middle. The germline V gene has CDR1 LNHNV and CDR2 YYDKDF (reference sequence).

The sample taken for sequencing was memory CD4+ T cells from PBMCs. Described subset: CD45RA-negative fraction. This receptor was taken from a man between 18 and 29 years old in good health. Some clones in this sample may be carry-over from other donors' samples. The chain couples TRBV15 to TRBJ2-7; tentative D call: TRBD2 (6 bases). The CDR3 coding sequence is TGTGCCACCAGCAGAGCCGGGAGTGCTTCCTACGAGCAGTACTTC. Translation: CATSRAGSASYEQYF.